This TCR beta chain was sequenced during a study of beta chain features in type 1 diabetes. At the level of the study: About 110 million sorted cells were examined across all samples.

The study, taken as a whole, reports: Shorter templates might be favored by PCR, equally in patients and controls.

Reverse transcribing all isolated RNA meant expressed TCRB transcripts were sequenced. The data were produced by immunoSEQ multiplex PCR, yet TCRdb's version contains in-frame clones alone and is incomplete. The repertoire consists of approximately 380,000 clones, with more than 12% occurring once and the leading ten covering about 0.019%. This clone has more than one count but fewer than ten. Its antigen is undetermined. The clonotype originates from a woman younger than 30 in good health. Sequencing used naive CD4+ T cells from blood.

Here the CDR3 DNA reads TGTGCCAGCAGCCCATTGACAGCATACAATGAGCAGTTCTTC. It specifies CASSPLTAYNEQFF. This chain joins TRBV13 and TRBJ2-1; D is possibly TRBD1 (5 bases). V was trimmed by 5 bases and J by 4 bases, leaving 12 bases between them. Germline CDR1 is PRHDT and CDR2 is FYEKMQ (reference sequence). CDR3 length equals 14 residues.